Following are 25 T cell receptor beta chains from one sample sequenced in a study of blood T cell repertoires in COVID-19. Libraries were prepared by immunoSEQ multiplex PCR; TCRdb keeps only in-frame clonotypes and omits some of them. The sample has 200,000 to 250,000 clones, about 81% seen once; the top ten hold around 8%. The source material was peripheral blood. The source is a woman at least 80 years old with COVID-19, enrolled during active disease.

The CDR3 DNA is TGTGCCAGTTCGTCTGGGGCCAACGTCCTGACTTTC. Translation gives CASSSGANVLTF. This rearrangement joins TRBV7-3 to TRBJ2-6; D is unclear. The length of the CDR3 is 12 residues. Germline V gene data show CDR1 as SGHTA and CDR2 as FQGTGA. The V gene lost 9 bases and the J gene lost 1 base, with 4 bases spanning the gap.

This clone was seen a few times. The chain links TRBV6-5 to TRBJ2-7; 8 bases are a match to TRBD2. This CDR3 has 15 residues. V was pared by 6 bases and J by 1 base, with 8 bases of the junction left unmatched. Germline-derived CDR1 and CDR2 are MNHEY and SVGAGI. The CDR3 here is CASRSSGLGSYEQYF. The CDR3 bases are TGTGCCAGCAGATCTTCGGGACTAGGTTCCTACGAGCAGTACTTC.

The chain couples TRBV7-2 to TRBJ1-4; 9 nucleotides match TRBD1. V gave up 5 bases and J gave up 7 bases; unmatched junction bases: 8. The CDR3 has 15 amino acids. CDR1 and CDR2 (germline): SGHTA, FQGNSA. The CDR3: CASSVLQGAIEKLFF. The CDR3, as DNA: TGTGCCAGCAGCGTATTACAGGGGGCGATTGAAAAACTGTTTTTT.

CDR3 bases: TGTGCCAGCAGTTTCGGGTCTCAGGGCTCCTACGAGCAGTACTTC. This encodes CASSFGSQGSYEQYF. This chain uses TRBV27 with TRBJ2-7; possibly TRBD1 for D (5 bases). This CDR3 contains 15 residues. CDR1 is MNHEY, CDR2 SMNVEV, per germline (reference sequence). The germline V and J ends were trimmed by 3 bases and 0 bases, with 12 bases remaining between them.

The gene calls are TRBV18 and TRBJ2-3; a possible D gene is TRBD1 (6 bases). This CDR3 comprises 15 residues. Deletions cut 2 bases from V and 0 bases from J, with 9 bases between. The V gene's germline CDR1 is KGHSH and CDR2 LQKENI. CDR3 region: CASSPGTPSTDTQYF. The CDR3 bases are TGTGCCAGCTCACCAGGGACACCTAGCACAGATACGCAGTATTTT. Full variable domain (missing parts from reference TRBV18 and TRBJ2-3): NAGVMQNPRHLVRRRGQEARLRCSPMKGHSHVYWYRQLPEEGLKFMVYLQKENIIDESGMPKERFSAEFPKEGPSILRIQQVVRGDSAAYFCASSPGTPSTDTQYFGPGTRLTVL.

The rearrangement uses TRBV27 and TRBJ1-1, with 7 bases fitting TRBD1. CDR1 MNHEY and CDR2 SMNVEV come from the germline V gene (reference sequence). V was pared by 5 bases and J by 0 bases, with 6 bases of the junction left unmatched. CDR3 length: 15 residues. This CDR3 is CASSGGQIMNTEAFF. In nucleotides, the CDR3 is TGTGCCAGCAGTGGGGGACAGATTATGAACACTGAAGCTTTCTTT.

CDR3 region: CASSSPTGGYNSPLHF. CDR3 sequence (DNA): TGTGCCAGCAGCTCCCCGACAGGGGGTTATAATTCACCCCTCCACTTT. This chain uses TRBV7-8 with TRBJ1-6; 9 nucleotides align to TRBD1. The CDR3 has 16 amino acids. The V segment lost 4 bases and the J segment 4 bases; nucleotides outside the gene matches: 5. Germline-derived CDR1 and CDR2 are SGHVS and FQNEAQ.

This clone was seen just once. The chain links TRBV2 to TRBJ1-2; 7 nucleotides agree with TRBD1. Germline assignment: CDR1 SNHLY and CDR2 FYNNEI. Trimming at V came to 4 bases and at J to 4 bases, leaving 6 bases not matched to a gene. The CDR3 runs to 14 residues. The chain's CDR3 is CASSATGYGYGYTF. CDR3 sequence (DNA): TGTGCCAGCAGTGCGACAGGGTACGGCTATGGCTACACCTTC.

The chain carries TRBV6-4 and TRBJ2-7; 11 bases map to TRBD1. CDR3 size: 16 residues. Germline-derived CDR1 and CDR2 are MRHNA and SNTAGT. Trimming cost V 4 bases and J 3 bases; bases outside gene matches: 8. CDR3 residues: CASSASWDRGIYEQYF. The DNA of the CDR3 is TGTGCCAGCAGTGCTTCCTGGGACAGGGGGATCTACGAGCAGTACTTC.

The chain employs TRBV5-6 and TRBJ1-3; tentatively, D is TRBD1 (5 bases). The CDR3 runs 15 residues. The germline V gene has CDR1 SGHDT and CDR2 YYEEEE. V gave up 4 bases and J gave up 0 bases, with 11 bases separating them. This chain's CDR3 is CASSAGRDSGNTIYF. In nucleotides, the CDR3 is TGTGCCAGCAGCGCGGGGCGGGACTCTGGAAACACCATATATTTT.

The chain links TRBV28 to TRBJ2-5; 8 positions agree with TRBD2. The CDR3 is 14 amino acids. After removal of 3 bases from V and 4 bases from J, the junction contained 4 bases not matched to a gene. Germline V lookup: CDR1 MDHEN, CDR2 SYDVKM. CDR3 in DNA: TGTGCCAGCAGTTTCGGCCTAGCGGGAGAGACCCAGTACTTC. This codes for CASSFGLAGETQYF.

V usage is TRBV2 and J usage is TRBJ1-3; maybe TRBD1 (6 bases). CDR3 length equals 14 residues. V shed 6 bases and J shed 4 bases, with 13 bases lying between them. In germline, CDR1 is SNHLY, CDR2 FYNNEI. CDR3 loop: CASRASGAGNTIYF. For the CDR3, the DNA is TGTGCCAGCAGGGCTTCAGGGGCAGGAAACACCATATATTTT.

This sequence joins TRBV18 and TRBJ2-7; tentatively, D is TRBD1 (6 bases). The germline V and J ends were trimmed by 3 bases and 3 bases, with 18 bases remaining between them. Germline V gene lookup returns CDR1 KGHSH and CDR2 LQKENI. The CDR3 spans 16 residues. For the CDR3, the DNA is TGTGCCAGCTCACCTCGGAGGCAGGGGCTATACTACGAGCAGTACTTC. Translated, it gives CASSPRRQGLYYEQYF.

The J gene is TRBJ2-7, the V gene TRBV6-5; 7 bases line up with TRBD1. Germline CDR1 reads MNHEY; CDR2 reads SVGAGI. This CDR3 contains 13 residues. V dropped 6 bases and J dropped 9; count of bases not matched to a gene: 11. CDR3 DNA sequence: TGTGCCAGCAGACGACACAGGGGAAAGGGGCAGTACTTC. Translating it yields CASRRHRGKGQYF.

The V and J genes are TRBV6-2 or TRBV6-3 and TRBJ1-1; D gene unclear. CDR1 and CDR2 from the germline V gene are MNHEY and SVGEGT. This CDR3 contains 13 residues. Trimming removed 5 bases from V and 4 bases from J, with 11 bases in between. The CDR3 sequence is CASSGWAFTEAFF. The CDR3 nucleotides read TGTGCCAGCAGTGGGTGGGCCTTCACTGAAGCTTTCTTT.

The rearrangement uses TRBV30 and TRBJ1-4, with D possibly TRBD1 on 6 matching bases. The CDR3 length is 14 residues. V was pared by 3 bases and J by 8 bases, with 16 bases between. Germline lookup yields CDR1 GTSNPN and CDR2 SVGIG (reference sequence). CDR3 protein: CAWRLQGGPEKLFF. The CDR3 DNA is TGTGCCTGGAGGCTACAGGGAGGGCCCGAAAAACTGTTTTTT.

The chain couples TRBV2 to TRBJ2-1; 7 nucleotides match TRBD1. With V trimmed by 4 bases and J by 15 bases, 6 bases remained unmatched. Germline V gene data show CDR1 as SNHLY and CDR2 as FYNNEI. CDR3 size: 11 residues. CDR3 coding DNA: TGTGCCAGCAGTGTGACAGGGCCCCTGTTCTTC. Amino acid sequence: CASSVTGPLFF.

The rearrangement links TRBV7-2 to TRBJ1-1, with 7 positions matching TRBD1. Trimming removed 5 bases from V and 0 bases from J; junction bases left unmatched: 6. The CDR3 runs 15 residues. Germline lookup yields CDR1 SGHTA and CDR2 FQGNSA. This CDR3 reads CASSLDRLMNTEAFF. The CDR3 nucleotides are TGTGCCAGCAGCCTGGACAGGCTAATGAACACTGAAGCTTTCTTT.

Details on this clone: This could be a read error, since a much larger clone is one nucleotide away. The chain is built from TRBV3-1 (or the pseudogene TRBV3-2) and TRBJ2-5; tentatively, D is TRBD2 (6 bases). V was cut by 4 bases and J by 4 bases, with 7 bases left in between. The CDR3 runs to 12 residues. The germline V gene encodes CDR1 LGHDT and CDR2 YNNKEL (reference sequence). CDR3 sequence: CASSPGGETQYF. For the CDR3, the DNA is TGTGCCAGCAGCCCCGGGGGAGAGACCCAGTACTTC.

This rearrangement joins TRBV6-5 to TRBJ1-2; D unresolved. Germline V lookup: CDR1 MNHEY, CDR2 SVGAGI. The V gene lost 5 bases and the J gene lost 6 bases, with 10 bases spanning the gap. The CDR3 extends over 12 amino acids. CDR3 amino acids: CASSPRGHGYTF. DNA of the CDR3: TGTGCCAGCAGTCCTCGCGGCCATGGCTACACCTTC.

J is TRBJ2-5 and V is TRBV18; D ambiguous. Trimming took 2 bases from V and 2 from J, leaving 6 bases between them. This CDR3 comprises 13 residues. Germline CDR1 and CDR2: KGHSH and LQKENI. The CDR3, as DNA: TGTGCCAGCTCACCAACAGAACAAGAGACCCAGTACTTC. As protein: CASSPTEQETQYF.

The genes are TRBV6-2 or TRBV6-3 and TRBJ2-7; 11 bases align to TRBD2. Trimming removed 2 bases from V and 4 bases from J; junction bases left unmatched: 7. This CDR3 comprises 16 residues. CDR1 is MNHEY, CDR2 SVGEGT, per germline. The CDR3 spells CASSYPSGRTRYEQYF. The CDR3 DNA sequence: TGTGCCAGCAGTTACCCTAGCGGGAGGACCCGGTACGAGCAGTACTTC.

V gene TRBV28 combines with J gene TRBJ2-7; TRBD2 matches 9 bases. The CDR3 runs to 16 residues. Germline CDR1 reads MDHEN; CDR2 reads SYDVKM. Trimming at V came to 5 bases and at J to 3 bases, leaving 11 bases not matched to a gene. CDR3 DNA sequence: TGTGCCAGCAGTCTCGGACTAGCGAGTCAATACTACGAGCAGTACTTC. It codes for CASSLGLASQYYEQYF.

V and J are TRBV6-5 and TRBJ2-7; TRBD1 matches 7 bases. This CDR3 has 14 amino acids. After removal of 4 bases from V and 0 bases from J, the junction contained 3 bases not matched to a gene. Germline CDR1 reads MNHEY; CDR2 reads SVGAGI. In DNA form, the CDR3 reads TGTGCCAGCAGTTCGACAGGGAGCTCCTACGAGCAGTACTTC. This encodes CASSSTGSSYEQYF.

The chain employs TRBV30 and TRBJ1-2; TRBD1 agrees at 8 bases. V shed 0 bases and J 7 bases; nucleotides not matched to a gene: 13. The germline V gene has CDR1 GTSNPN and CDR2 SVGIG (reference sequence). This CDR3 spans 16 amino acids. The CDR3 protein is CAWSVGTGGQIGGYTF. The CDR3 DNA reads TGTGCCTGGAGTGTGGGTACAGGGGGTCAAATAGGTGGCTACACCTTC.